The 26 T cell receptor beta chains below were found in one sample sequenced in a study of tumor-infiltrating lymphocytes in oesophageal squamous cell carcinoma. One entry per CDR3 protein results from TCRdb running MiXCR on the PCR reads. Among more than 15,000 distinct CDR3 sequences listed, approximately 40% were seen once. Source material: normal esophageal tissue next to the tumor. These receptor sequences come from a male donor with esophageal squamous cell carcinoma.

The chain uses TRBV11-2 and TRBJ2-1; D is ambiguous. CDR3 size: 12 residues. Trimming removed 8 bases at V and 8 bases at J, with 13 bases between. The germline V gene has CDR1 SGHAT and CDR2 FQNNGV. The CDR3 nucleotides are TGTGCCAGCTCTCACCCATTTCATGAGCAGTTCTTC. This gives the protein CASSHPFHEQFF.

Many counts were recorded for this clonotype. The chain links TRBV6-1 to TRBJ2-1, with D perhaps TRBD2 (5 bases). V was shortened by 7 bases and J by 3 bases, with 16 bases between the two germline ends. Germline V lookup: CDR1 MNHNS, CDR2 SASEGT. This CDR3 has 15 amino acids. CDR3 region: CASKIGSGNYNEQFF. The CDR3 DNA is TGTGCCAGCAAGATCGGGTCGGGGAACTACAATGAGCAGTTCTTC.

In its sample, this clonotype was seen many times. The V gene is TRBV6-6, the J gene TRBJ1-5; 9 bases fit TRBD1. Per the germline V gene, CDR1 is MNHNY and CDR2 is SVGAGI (reference sequence). The CDR3 covers 16 residues. V lost 2 bases and J lost 7; bases outside the gene matches: 9. The DNA of the CDR3 is TGTGCCAGCAGTTACCCTAACAGGGGGCGACGGCAGCCCCAGCATTTT. Encoded protein: CASSYPNRGRRQPQHF.

The V gene is TRBV28, the J gene TRBJ1-5; 7 bases line up with TRBD1. Germline V CDR1 and CDR2: MDHEN, SYDVKM. There are 15 residues in the CDR3. The V segment lost 4 bases and the J segment 0 bases; nucleotides outside the gene matches: 3. The CDR3 DNA follows: TGTGCCAGCAGTTCGGGACAGTATAGCAATCAGCCCCAGCATTTT. It is translated as CASSSGQYSNQPQHF.

This chain connects TRBV6-2 or TRBV6-3 to TRBJ2-7, with 11 bases matching TRBD2. The J call may be mistaken, given a closer DNA end match to TRBJ2-1. Germline V gene lookup returns CDR1 MNHEY and CDR2 SVGEGT. The CDR3 is 20 residues long. CDR3 sequence reads: CASSESVTSGIRSSYNEQFF. The DNA for the CDR3 is TGTGCCAGCAGTGAATCCGTGACTAGCGGGATCCGGAGCTCCTACAATGAGCAGTTCTTC.

The chain recombines TRBV7-3 with TRBJ2-3; D is undetermined. Germline lookup yields CDR1 SGHTA and CDR2 FQGTGA. Trimming pared 5 bases from V and 2 bases from J, leaving 11 bases between. The length of the CDR3 is 14 residues. CDR3 protein: CASSPDGNTDTQYF. CDR3 nucleotide sequence: TGTGCCAGCAGCCCCGACGGTAACACAGATACGCAGTATTTT.

In its sample, this clonotype ranks as medium-sized. The chain links TRBV12-5 to TRBJ2-3, with TRBD2 matching 11 bases. V shed 5 bases and J 6 bases; nucleotides not matched to a gene: 4. This CDR3 comprises 14 residues. CDR1 LGHNT and CDR2 FRNRAP come from the germline V gene. CDR3 amino acids: CASGPGLAVDTQYF. The DNA of the CDR3 is TGTGCTAGTGGTCCGGGACTAGCGGTCGATACGCAGTATTTT.

This clonotype was seen once. The V call is TRBV6-6, the J call TRBJ2-3; TRBD2 aligns across 11 bases. The germline gives CDR1 MNHNY, CDR2 SVGAGI (reference sequence). The CDR3 consists of 19 residues. The V gene end was trimmed by 0 bases and the J gene end by 6 bases; junction bases not matched to a gene: 14. The CDR3 protein is CASSYSSPRIAGGPDTQYF. The CDR3 DNA reads as TGTGCCAGCAGTTACTCCTCGCCGCGAATAGCGGGAGGGCCCGATACGCAGTATTTT.

The table lists this clonotype with many counts. The rearrangement links TRBV11-1 to TRBJ2-5; unclear D gene. The germline V and J ends were trimmed by 5 bases and 1 base, with 11 bases remaining between them. Germline V gives CDR1 SGHAT, CDR2 FQDESV (reference sequence). There are 14 residues in the CDR3. CDR3 protein: CASSDRSIQETQYF. Here the CDR3 DNA reads TGTGCCAGCAGCGACCGTTCTATCCAAGAGACCCAGTACTTC.

With respect to this clonotype: The CDR3 does not close with the conserved phenylalanine or tryptophan, likely indicating a read error. Because the CDR3's place on the DNA is in doubt, the DNA is left out and the CDR3 is given as listed by TCRdb. The chain recombines TRBV7-9 with TRBJ2-7; the DNA was not compared with TRBD1, the D call given in the table. The CDR3 is 15 amino acids in total, end residues counted. In germline, CDR1 is SEHNR, CDR2 FQNEAQ (reference sequence). CDR3 loop: CASSRGQGNGYTFGS.

This clonotype was seen only a few times. This rearrangement joins TRBV12-3 or TRBV12-4 to TRBJ2-5; D gene ambiguous. With 5 bases removed from V and 4 bases from J, the gap between germline ends came to 11 bases. The CDR3 consists of 13 residues. Written as DNA, the CDR3 is TGTGCCAGCAGTCTTAGTAGGGTAGAGACCCAGTACTTC. This gives the protein CASSLSRVETQYF.

This clonotype was counted many times. V is TRBV7-2 and J is TRBJ2-7; D gene unclear. The CDR3 extends over 13 amino acids. The germline CDR1 and CDR2 sequences are SGHTA and FQGNSA. The V and J ends lost 5 bases and 0 bases respectively, with 8 bases between them. This CDR3 is CASSLASSYEQYF. The CDR3 DNA reads as TGTGCCAGCAGCCTGGCAAGCTCCTACGAGCAGTACTTC. The full variable domain, its missing parts supplied by reference TRBV7-2 and TRBJ2-7, is GAGVSQSPSNKVTEKGKDVELRCDPISGHTALYWYRQSLGQGLEFLIYFQGNSAPDKSGLPSDRFSAERTGGSVSTLTIQRTQQEDSAVYLCASSLASSYEQYFGPGTRLTVT.

The rearrangement joins TRBV29-1 to TRBJ2-2, with D maybe TRBD2 (6 bases). V was pared by 7 bases and J by 6 bases, with 9 bases between. The CDR3 consists of 11 residues. From germline, CDR1 is SQVTM and CDR2 ANQGSEA. The CDR3 bases are TGCAGCGGGACTAACTCCGGGGAGCTGTTTTTT. Its protein product is CSGTNSGELFF.

The J gene is TRBJ2-3, the V gene TRBV5-1; D unresolved. The tail of the sequence fits TRBJ2-7 better, so the J call may be wrong. Germline lookup yields CDR1 SGHRS and CDR2 YFSETQ. The CDR3 covers 13 residues. The CDR3 DNA reads as TGCGCCAGCAGCCACGGACCAAACTACGAGCAGTACTTC. This encodes CASSHGPNYEQYF.

The chain combines TRBV6-1 with TRBJ2-2, with 10 nucleotides matching TRBD2. The CDR3 has 18 amino acids. The germline CDR1 and CDR2 sequences are MNHNS and SASEGT. The junction had 10 bases not matched to a gene; V was cut back by 5 bases and J by 1 base. The CDR3 loop reads CASSYISSSGGNTGELFF. As DNA, the CDR3 is TGTGCCAGCAGTTACATAAGCTCTAGCGGGGGGAACACCGGGGAGCTGTTTTTT.

This clonotype was found many times. This CDR3 reads CASSLRGEQFF. CDR3 bases: TGTGCCAGCAGTTTAAGGGGCGAGCAGTTCTTC. The chain links TRBV27 to TRBJ2-1; tentatively, D is TRBD1 (5 bases). Per germline, CDR1 MNHEY and CDR2 SMNVEV (reference sequence). The CDR3 extends over 11 amino acids. Trimming removed 2 bases from V and 10 bases from J, with 6 bases in between.

The genes are TRBV28 and TRBJ2-3; D gene unclear. V lost 5 bases, J lost 2 bases, and 17 bases lay in between. CDR3 length: 16 amino acids. Germline CDR1 and CDR2: MDHEN and SYDVKM. The CDR3 DNA sequence: TGTGCCAGCAGTCGCCCGTGGGTAACCGTCACAGATACGCAGTATTTT. This sequence encodes CASSRPWVTVTDTQYF.

This clonotype was seen repeatedly, ten times or more. The chain carries TRBV6-1 and TRBJ1-5; no reliable D call. The CDR3 is made up of 15 amino acids. The germline V and J ends were trimmed by 1 base and 4 bases, with 11 bases remaining between them. Per germline, CDR1 MNHNS and CDR2 SASEGT. This CDR3 is CASSEGWQANQPQHF. CDR3 DNA: TGTGCCAGCAGTGAAGGATGGCAGGCGAATCAGCCCCAGCATTTT.

This chain links TRBV19 with TRBJ2-2; either TRBD1 or TRBD2 may supply D (6 bases each). The V gene lost 3 bases and the J gene lost 10 bases, with 12 bases spanning the gap. This CDR3 region has 13 residues. The V gene's germline CDR1 is LNHDA and CDR2 SQIVND (reference sequence). The CDR3 protein is CASSMKGGMELFF. In DNA, the CDR3 is TGTGCCAGTAGTATGAAGGGGGGTATGGAGCTGTTTTTT.

The chain joins TRBV7-3 to TRBJ1-1; the D gene is possibly TRBD1 (6 bases). Germline V gene lookup returns CDR1 SGHTA and CDR2 FQGTGA. This CDR3 contains 13 residues. Trimming shortened V by 2 bases and J by 4 bases, and 8 bases separated the two germline ends. The CDR3 region has the DNA TGTGCCAGCAGCTTAGACAGGCTCACTGAAGCTTTCTTT. Protein sequence: CASSLDRLTEAFF.

This clonotype has a handful of counts. The gene calls are TRBV7-8 and TRBJ2-1; D remains unclear. The better agreement between TRBJ2-4 and the DNA end casts doubt on the J call. Germline-derived CDR1 and CDR2 are SGHVS and FQNEAQ. This CDR3 has 13 amino acids. As DNA, the CDR3 is TGTGCCAGCAGCACCGAGGACCAAAACATTCAGTACTTC. Protein: CASSTEDQNIQYF.

The rearrangement uses TRBV2 and TRBJ2-2; D not certain. Trimming took off 7 bases at V and 4 bases at J, with 10 bases between the two ends. CDR3 length: 13 amino acids. Germline V gives CDR1 SNHLY, CDR2 FYNNEI. The CDR3 spells CASNYVVTGELFF. CDR3 in DNA: TGTGCCAGCAATTATGTAGTCACCGGGGAGCTGTTTTTT.

This clonotype was seen many times. The V call is TRBV24-1, the J call TRBJ1-1, with D unresolved. Trimming took 2 bases from V and 9 from J, leaving 6 bases between them. This CDR3 is built from 11 residues. The germline V gene has CDR1 KGHDR and CDR2 SFDVKD. Here the CDR3 DNA reads TGTGCCACCAGTGATTCGACCCAAGCTTTCTTT. As protein: CATSDSTQAFF.

This clonotype was picked up a small number of times. The gene calls are TRBV7-9 and TRBJ2-5, with 8 nucleotides matching TRBD2. Judging by the DNA end, TRBJ2-1 fits better; the J call may be wrong. The CDR3 covers 18 residues. Germline V gene sequence: CDR1 SEHNR, CDR2 FQNEAQ (reference sequence). The CDR3 is CASSFWDTTSGLYNEQFF. In DNA form, the CDR3 reads TGTGCCAGCAGCTTCTGGGACACCACTAGCGGCCTATACAATGAGCAGTTCTTC.

This chain links TRBV2 with TRBJ1-4; D is undetermined. The CDR3 loop spans 13 amino acids. V lost 2 bases, J lost 6 bases, and 7 bases lay in between. The germline CDR1 and CDR2 sequences are SNHLY and FYNNEI. DNA for the CDR3: TGTGCCAGCAGTGAAACGACTTATGAAAAACTGTTTTTT. It yields the protein CASSETTYEKLFF.

This clonotype came up many times. A read error may account for a junction end that differs from germline. The chain has TRBV5-4 and TRBJ2-3; tentatively, D is TRBD1 or TRBD2 (6 bases each). CDR1 and CDR2 (germline): SGHNT, YYREEE (reference sequence). The CDR3 has 15 residues. In nucleotides, the CDR3 is TGCGCCAGCAGCTCATCCGGGACTGGGGGCGATACGCAGTATTTT. Translation: CASSSSGTGGDTQYF.